A selection of T cell receptor beta chains follows, all from one sample in a study of T cells in Graves' hyperthyroidism and ophthalmopathy. TCRdb reanalysed the multiplex PCR reads using MiXCR and keeps one entry per CDR3 protein. Of about 350,000 distinct CDR3 sequences listed, approximately 13% are singletons. The sequenced sample was blood. All receptors derive from a young woman with Graves' hyperthyroidism. CDR3s include the opening cysteine and the closing phenylalanine or tryptophan. Fields, in order: J gene, D gene, V gene, clone size, CDR3 length, CDR3 protein, CDR3 DNA. The D gene is left open where the match is weak. The listing skips clone size in some rows; elsewhere it reads once, few, many or a size class.

j_gene: TRBJ2-1; d_gene: .; v_gene: TRBV12-3/TRBV12-4; abundance: .; len: 12; CDR3aa: CASSPHRDEQFF; CDR3nt: TGTGCCAGCAGTCCCCACAGGGACGAGCAGTTCTTC
j_gene: TRBJ2-2; d_gene: TRBD2; v_gene: TRBV2; abundance: many; len: 15; CDR3aa: CASKGGRGNTGELFF; CDR3nt: TGTGCCAGCAAGGGAGGGCGGGGGAACACCGGGGAGCTGTTTTTT
j_gene: TRBJ2-1; d_gene: .; v_gene: TRBV29-1; abundance: .; len: 14; CDR3aa: CSVEVKAGYNEQFF; CDR3nt: TGCAGCGTTGAAGTGAAAGCTGGCTACAATGAGCAGTTCTTC
j_gene: TRBJ2-7; d_gene: TRBD2; v_gene: TRBV11-2; abundance: many; len: 14; CDR3aa: CASSILAGSYEQYF; CDR3nt: TGTGCCAGCAGTATCCTAGCGGGGTCCTACGAGCAGTACTTC
j_gene: TRBJ1-2; d_gene: TRBD1; v_gene: TRBV12-3/TRBV12-4; abundance: .; len: 13; CDR3aa: CASSMDRAIGYTF; CDR3nt: TGTGCCAGCAGCATGGACAGGGCGATTGGCTACACCTTC
j_gene: TRBJ2-5; d_gene: TRBD2; v_gene: TRBV5-4; abundance: few; len: 15; CDR3aa: CASSPPGGAGETQYF; CDR3nt: TGTGCCAGCAGCCCCCCGGGGGGGGCGGGCGAGACCCAGTACTTC
j_gene: TRBJ2-7; d_gene: .; v_gene: TRBV6-1; abundance: many; len: 14; CDR3aa: CASCFSDMPYEQYF; CDR3nt: TGTGCCAGCTGCTTCTCGGACATGCCCTACGAGCAGTACTTC
j_gene: TRBJ1-2; d_gene: .; v_gene: TRBV6-5; abundance: many; len: 17; CDR3aa: CASSYSIRAAGDYGYTF; CDR3nt: TGTGCCAGCAGTTACTCTATCCGGGCGGCCGGGGACTATGGCTACACCTTC
j_gene: TRBJ2-3; d_gene: TRBD2; v_gene: TRBV7-9; abundance: .; len: 15; CDR3aa: CASSWAGGSRDTQYF; CDR3nt: TGTGCCAGCAGCTGGGCGGGAGGCTCCCGAGATACGCAGTATTTT
j_gene: TRBJ2-1; d_gene: .; v_gene: TRBV4-1; abundance: .; len: 13; CDR3aa: CASSQGASNEQFF; CDR3nt: TGCGCCAGCAGCCAAGGGGCGTCCAATGAGCAGTTCTTC
j_gene: TRBJ1-5; d_gene: .; v_gene: TRBV29-1; abundance: few; len: 14; CDR3aa: CSAATGSGHQPQHF; CDR3nt: TGCAGCGCCGCTACAGGGTCGGGGCATCAGCCCCAGCATTTT
j_gene: TRBJ2-1; d_gene: .; v_gene: TRBV19; abundance: few; len: 15; CDR3aa: CASSPTARAYNEQFF; CDR3nt: TGTGCCAGTAGTCCAACCGCGAGGGCCTACAATGAGCAGTTCTTC
j_gene: TRBJ1-5; d_gene: .; v_gene: TRBV10-3; abundance: many; len: 10; CDR3aa: CAISDPSQHF; CDR3nt: TGTGCCATCAGTGACCCCTCTCAGCATTTT
j_gene: TRBJ2-1; d_gene: .; v_gene: TRBV5-1; abundance: .; len: 16; CDR3aa: CASSLAMRGGYNEQFF; CDR3nt: TGCGCCAGCAGCTTGGCCATGAGGGGGGGTTACAATGAGCAGTTCTTC
j_gene: TRBJ1-5; d_gene: .; v_gene: TRBV29-1; abundance: .; len: 12; CDR3aa: CSVIESGQPQHF; CDR3nt: TGCAGCGTTATTGAAAGTGGTCAGCCCCAGCATTTT
j_gene: TRBJ2-3; d_gene: .; v_gene: TRBV7-2; abundance: .; len: 15; CDR3aa: CASSPSWLSGDTQYF; CDR3nt: TGTGCCAGCAGCCCCAGTTGGCTCTCCGGGGATACGCAGTATTTT
j_gene: TRBJ2-5; d_gene: .; v_gene: TRBV7-3; abundance: many; len: 15; CDR3aa: CASSLGSGRQETQYF; CDR3nt: TGTGCCAGCAGCCTAGGGTCAGGGCGCCAAGAGACCCAGTACTTC
j_gene: TRBJ2-7; d_gene: TRBD1; v_gene: TRBV28; abundance: many; len: 17; CDR3aa: CASSFPGQGDFSGEQYF; CDR3nt: TGTGCCAGCAGTTTCCCGGGACAGGGGGACTTCTCGGGCGAGCAGTACTTC
j_gene: TRBJ2-5; d_gene: .; v_gene: TRBV29-1; abundance: .; len: 11; CDR3aa: CSVEGAETQYF; CDR3nt: TGCAGCGTTGAGGGGGCGGAGACCCAGTACTTC
j_gene: TRBJ1-4; d_gene: TRBD1; v_gene: TRBV2; abundance: few; len: 13; CDR3aa: CASSVRGRGELFF; CDR3nt: TGTGCCAGCAGTGTCAGGGGGCGAGGAGAACTGTTTTTT
j_gene: TRBJ2-7; d_gene: .; v_gene: TRBV7-2; abundance: many; len: 14; CDR3aa: CASSLDYNSYEQYF; CDR3nt: TGTGCCAGCAGCTTGGACTACAATTCCTACGAGCAGTACTTC
j_gene: TRBJ2-1; d_gene: .; v_gene: TRBV3-1; abundance: .; len: 13; CDR3aa: CASSPFGANEQFF; CDR3nt: TGTGCCAGCAGTCCCTTTGGTGCCAATGAGCAGTTCTTC
j_gene: TRBJ1-1; d_gene: .; v_gene: TRBV9; abundance: few; len: 12; CDR3aa: CASSGADTEAFF; CDR3nt: TGTGCCTCTTCGGGGGCGGACACTGAAGCTTTCTTT
j_gene: TRBJ1-6; d_gene: .; v_gene: TRBV6-1; abundance: many; len: 15; CDR3aa: CASGGVGGYNSPLHF; CDR3nt: TGTGCCAGCGGGGGGGTTGGAGGCTATAATTCACCCCTCCACTTT
j_gene: TRBJ1-1; d_gene: .; v_gene: TRBV3-1; abundance: many; len: 13; CDR3aa: CASSREGYTEAFF; CDR3nt: TGTGCCAGCAGCCGAGAAGGTTACACTGAAGCTTTCTTT
j_gene: TRBJ1-1; d_gene: .; v_gene: TRBV6-2/TRBV6-3; abundance: many; len: 12; CDR3aa: CASSYRASEAFF; CDR3nt: TGTGCCAGCAGTTACCGGGCGTCTGAAGCTTTCTTT
j_gene: TRBJ1-1; d_gene: .; v_gene: TRBV5-1; abundance: .; len: 15; CDR3aa: CASSFQDGMNTEAFF; CDR3nt: TGCGCCAGCAGCTTCCAGGACGGCATGAACACTGAAGCTTTCTTT
j_gene: TRBJ1-6; d_gene: TRBD1; v_gene: TRBV20-1; abundance: few; len: 14; CDR3aa: CSAGSGQGGSPLHF; CDR3nt: TGCAGTGCCGGTTCTGGACAGGGTGGTTCACCCCTCCACTTT
j_gene: TRBJ2-5; d_gene: .; v_gene: TRBV7-8; abundance: .; len: 11; CDR3aa: CASETKETQYF; CDR3nt: TGTGCCAGCGAAACGAAAGAGACCCAGTACTTC
j_gene: TRBJ2-2; d_gene: .; v_gene: TRBV6-1; abundance: .; len: 18; CDR3aa: CASSEHEASIANTGELFF; CDR3nt: TGTGCCAGCAGTGAACATGAGGCTTCCATTGCGAACACCGGGGAGCTGTTTTTT
j_gene: TRBJ2-7; d_gene: TRBD2; v_gene: TRBV6-1; abundance: .; len: 15; CDR3aa: CASRRPQREADEQYF; CDR3nt: TGTGCCAGCCGCAGGCCGCAGCGGGAGGCAGACGAGCAGTACTTC
j_gene: TRBJ2-3; d_gene: TRBD1; v_gene: TRBV10-3; abundance: many; len: 15; CDR3aa: CAIRSDRGDTDTQYF; CDR3nt: TGTGCCATCAGGAGTGACAGGGGGGACACAGATACGCAGTATTTT
j_gene: TRBJ2-4; d_gene: .; v_gene: TRBV11-2; abundance: few; len: 15; CDR3aa: CASSEGIIAKKIQYF; CDR3nt: TGTGCCAGCTCGGAAGGGATTATAGCCAAAAAGATTCAGTACTTC